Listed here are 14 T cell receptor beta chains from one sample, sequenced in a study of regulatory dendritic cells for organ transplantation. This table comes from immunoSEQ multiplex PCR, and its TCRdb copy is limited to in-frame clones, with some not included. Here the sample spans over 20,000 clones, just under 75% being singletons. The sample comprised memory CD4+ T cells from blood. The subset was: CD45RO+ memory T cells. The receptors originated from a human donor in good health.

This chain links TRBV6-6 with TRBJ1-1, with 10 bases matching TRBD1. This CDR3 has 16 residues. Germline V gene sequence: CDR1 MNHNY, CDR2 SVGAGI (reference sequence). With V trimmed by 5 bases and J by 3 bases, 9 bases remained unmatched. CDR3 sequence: CASSHGQGELDTEAFF. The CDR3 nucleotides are TGTGCCAGCAGTCACGGACAGGGGGAGTTGGACACTGAAGCTTTCTTT.

The CDR3 sequence: CASRAGSQETQYF. The CDR3 DNA follows: TGTGCCAGCAGAGCGGGATCCCAAGAGACCCAGTACTTC. The J gene is TRBJ2-5, the V gene TRBV6-5, with 7 bases lining up with TRBD2. V shed 6 bases, J shed 1 base, and the junction held 2 bases outside the gene matches. CDR3 length equals 13 residues. Germline V gene data show CDR1 as MNHEY and CDR2 as SVGAGI.

The CDR3 coding sequence is TGCGCCAGCAGCCCAGACAACTCCGGGGAGCTGTTTTTT. It yields the protein CASSPDNSGELFF. The V and J genes are TRBV5-1 and TRBJ2-2; D gene unclear. CDR1 and CDR2 (germline): SGHRS, YFSETQ. V shed 4 bases and J shed 6 bases, with 10 bases lying between them. The CDR3 consists of 13 residues.

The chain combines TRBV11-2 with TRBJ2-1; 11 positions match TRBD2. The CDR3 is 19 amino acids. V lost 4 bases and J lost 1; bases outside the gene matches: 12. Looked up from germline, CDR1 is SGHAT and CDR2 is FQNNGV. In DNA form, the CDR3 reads TGTGCCAGCAGCTCATACGGTGGTAGCGGGGGGGGATCCTACAATGAGCAGTTCTTC. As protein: CASSSYGGSGGGSYNEQFF.

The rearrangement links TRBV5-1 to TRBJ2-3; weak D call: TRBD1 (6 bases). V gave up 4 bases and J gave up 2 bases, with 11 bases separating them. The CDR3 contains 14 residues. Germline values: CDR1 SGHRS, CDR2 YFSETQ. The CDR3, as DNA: TGCGCCAGCAGCGTGGGGACAAACACAGATACGCAGTATTTT. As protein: CASSVGTNTDTQYF.

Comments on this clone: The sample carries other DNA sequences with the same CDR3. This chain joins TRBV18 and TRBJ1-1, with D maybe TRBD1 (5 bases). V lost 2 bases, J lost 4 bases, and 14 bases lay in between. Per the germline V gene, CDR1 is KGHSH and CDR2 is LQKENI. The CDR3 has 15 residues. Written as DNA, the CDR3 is TGTGCCAGCTCACCATGGAGGGGAGAGGGCACTGAAGCTTTCTTT. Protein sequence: CASSPWRGEGTEAFF.

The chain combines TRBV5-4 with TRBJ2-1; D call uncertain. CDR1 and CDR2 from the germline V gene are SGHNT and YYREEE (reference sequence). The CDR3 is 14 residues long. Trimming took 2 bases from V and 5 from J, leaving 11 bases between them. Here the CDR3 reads CASSFGGLDNEQFF. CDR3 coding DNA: TGTGCCAGCAGCTTTGGCGGCCTTGACAATGAGCAGTTCTTC.

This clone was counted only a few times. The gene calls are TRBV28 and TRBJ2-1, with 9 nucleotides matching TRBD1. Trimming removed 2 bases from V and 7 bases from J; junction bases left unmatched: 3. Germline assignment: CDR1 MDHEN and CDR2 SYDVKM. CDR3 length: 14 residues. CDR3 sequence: CASSLGDRVNEQFF. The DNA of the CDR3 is TGTGCCAGCAGTTTAGGGGACAGGGTGAATGAGCAGTTCTTC.

In nucleotides, the CDR3 is TGTGCCAGCAGCCAGGGGGGTTCATCGGGCACCGGGGAGCTGTTTTTT. The encoded protein is CASSQGGSSGTGELFF. The chain couples TRBV4-2 to TRBJ2-2; possible D gene TRBD2, 6 bases. The CDR3 covers 16 residues. The ends were cut back, 3 bases at V and 4 bases at J, with 15 bases in the middle. Germline CDR1 reads LGHNA; CDR2 reads YNFKEQ.

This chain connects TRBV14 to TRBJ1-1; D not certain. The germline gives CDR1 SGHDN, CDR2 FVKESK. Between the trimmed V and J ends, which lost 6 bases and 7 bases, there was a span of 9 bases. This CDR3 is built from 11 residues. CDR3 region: CASRGPFEAFF. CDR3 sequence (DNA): TGTGCCAGCAGGGGCCCTTTTGAAGCTTTCTTT.

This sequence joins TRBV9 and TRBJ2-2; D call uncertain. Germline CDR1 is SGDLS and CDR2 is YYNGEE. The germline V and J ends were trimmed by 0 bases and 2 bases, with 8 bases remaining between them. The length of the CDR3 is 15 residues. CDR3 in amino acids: CASSVGHQNTGELFF. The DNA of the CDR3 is TGTGCCAGCAGCGTAGGGCACCAAAACACCGGGGAGCTGTTTTTT.

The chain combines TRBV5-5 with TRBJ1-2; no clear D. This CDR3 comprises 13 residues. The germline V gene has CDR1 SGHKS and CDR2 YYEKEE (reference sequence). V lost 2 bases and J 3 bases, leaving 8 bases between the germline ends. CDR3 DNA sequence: TGTGCCAGCAGCTTAGGCGGCGACTATGGCTACACCTTC. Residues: CASSLGGDYGYTF.

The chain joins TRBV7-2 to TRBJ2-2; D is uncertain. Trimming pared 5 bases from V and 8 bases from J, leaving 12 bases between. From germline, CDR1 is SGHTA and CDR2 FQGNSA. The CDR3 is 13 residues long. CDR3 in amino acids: CASSRATRGELFF. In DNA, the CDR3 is TGTGCCAGCAGCCGAGCGACGCGGGGGGAGCTGTTTTTT.

The CDR3 DNA reads as TGCAGTGCTAGAGCGGGGGGGCTAGAGTATTTT. Encoded protein: CSARAGGLEYF. This chain connects TRBV20-1 to TRBJ2-3, with 8 nucleotides matching TRBD2. J lost 13 bases, V lost 1 base, and 4 bases had no gene match. CDR1 and CDR2 from the germline V gene are DFQATT and SNEGSKA (reference sequence). CDR3 length: 11 amino acids.